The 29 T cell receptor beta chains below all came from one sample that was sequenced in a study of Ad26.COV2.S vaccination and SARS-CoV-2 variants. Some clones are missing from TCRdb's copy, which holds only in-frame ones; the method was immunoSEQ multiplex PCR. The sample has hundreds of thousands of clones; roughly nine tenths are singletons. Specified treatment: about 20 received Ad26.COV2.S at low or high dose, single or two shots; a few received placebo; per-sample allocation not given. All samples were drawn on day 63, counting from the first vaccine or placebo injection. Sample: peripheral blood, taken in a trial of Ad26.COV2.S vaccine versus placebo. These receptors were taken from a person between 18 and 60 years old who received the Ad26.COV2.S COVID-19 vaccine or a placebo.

The CDR3: CASRNAGGGNQPQHF. In DNA form, the CDR3 reads TGTGCCAGCAGGAACGCAGGGGGGGGCAATCAGCCCCAGCATTTT. This chain connects TRBV28 to TRBJ1-5; 7 bases are a match to TRBD1. The CDR3 runs 15 residues. From germline, CDR1 is MDHEN and CDR2 SYDVKM. V lost 6 bases, J lost 2 bases, and 7 bases stayed unmatched.

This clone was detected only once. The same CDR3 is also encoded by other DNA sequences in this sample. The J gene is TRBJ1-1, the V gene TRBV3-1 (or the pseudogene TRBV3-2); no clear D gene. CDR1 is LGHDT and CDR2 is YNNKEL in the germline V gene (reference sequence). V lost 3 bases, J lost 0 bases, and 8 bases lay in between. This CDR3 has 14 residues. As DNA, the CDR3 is TGTGCCAGCAGCCAGAGGGCCATGAACACTGAAGCTTTCTTT. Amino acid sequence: CASSQRAMNTEAFF.

The CDR3 DNA is TGTGCCAGCAGCTACAGGGACACCGGGGAGCTGTTTTTT. It translates to CASSYRDTGELFF. The V gene is TRBV3-1 (or the pseudogene TRBV3-2), the J gene TRBJ2-2; D is possibly TRBD1 (6 bases). The CDR3 length is 13 residues. V shed 5 bases and J shed 3 bases, with 7 bases lying between them. Germline assignment: CDR1 LGHDT and CDR2 YNNKEL (reference sequence).

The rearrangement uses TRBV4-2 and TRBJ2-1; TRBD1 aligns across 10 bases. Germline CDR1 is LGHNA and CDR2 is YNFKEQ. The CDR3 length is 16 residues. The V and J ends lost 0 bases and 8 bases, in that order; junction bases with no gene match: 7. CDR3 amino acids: CASSQEFRQGAHEQFF. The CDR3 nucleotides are TGTGCCAGCAGCCAAGAGTTCCGACAGGGGGCTCATGAGCAGTTCTTC.

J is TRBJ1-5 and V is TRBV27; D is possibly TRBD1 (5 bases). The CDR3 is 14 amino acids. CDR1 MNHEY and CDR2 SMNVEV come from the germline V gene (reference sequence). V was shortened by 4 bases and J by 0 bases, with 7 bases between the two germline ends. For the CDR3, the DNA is TGTGCCAGCAGTTCTGGGACTAGCAATCAGCCCCAGCATTTT. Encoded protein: CASSSGTSNQPQHF.

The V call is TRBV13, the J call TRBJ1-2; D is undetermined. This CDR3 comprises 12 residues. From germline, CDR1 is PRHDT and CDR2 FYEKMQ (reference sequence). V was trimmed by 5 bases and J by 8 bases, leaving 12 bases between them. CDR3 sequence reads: CASSQTSFGYTF. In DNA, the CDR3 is TGTGCCAGCAGCCAGACGAGTTTCGGCTACACCTTC.

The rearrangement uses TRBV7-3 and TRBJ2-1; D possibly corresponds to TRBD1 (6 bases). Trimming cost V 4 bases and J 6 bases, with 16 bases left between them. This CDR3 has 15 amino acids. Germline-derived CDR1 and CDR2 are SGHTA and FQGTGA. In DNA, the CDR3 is TGTGCCAGCAGCTACGAGCAGGGGAAGATCAATGAGCAGTTCTTC. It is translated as CASSYEQGKINEQFF.

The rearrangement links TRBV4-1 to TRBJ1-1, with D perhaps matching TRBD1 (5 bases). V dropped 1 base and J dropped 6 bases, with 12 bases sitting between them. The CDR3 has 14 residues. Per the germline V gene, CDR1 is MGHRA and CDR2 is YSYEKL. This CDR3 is CASSQGTQGAEAFF. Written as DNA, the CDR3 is TGCGCCAGCAGCCAAGGTACCCAGGGTGCTGAAGCTTTCTTT.

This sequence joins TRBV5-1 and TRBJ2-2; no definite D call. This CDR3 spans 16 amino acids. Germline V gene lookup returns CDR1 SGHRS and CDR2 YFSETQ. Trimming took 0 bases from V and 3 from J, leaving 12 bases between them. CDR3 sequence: CASSLDSVGYTGELFF. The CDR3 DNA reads TGCGCCAGCAGCTTGGACTCGGTTGGGTACACCGGGGAGCTGTTTTTT. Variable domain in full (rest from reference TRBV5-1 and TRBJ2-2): KAGVTQTPRYLIKTRGQQVTLSCSPISGHRSVSWYQQTPGQGLQFLFEYFSETQRNKGNFPGRFSGRQFSNSRSEMNVSTLELGDSALYLCASSLDSVGYTGELFFGEGSRLTVL.

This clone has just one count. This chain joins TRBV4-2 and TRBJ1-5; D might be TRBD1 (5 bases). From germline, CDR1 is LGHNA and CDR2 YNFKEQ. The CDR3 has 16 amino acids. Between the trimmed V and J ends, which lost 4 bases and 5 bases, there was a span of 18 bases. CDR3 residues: CASSPQDQGRDQPQHF. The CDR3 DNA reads TGTGCCAGCAGCCCCCAAGATCAGGGAAGGGATCAGCCCCAGCATTTT.

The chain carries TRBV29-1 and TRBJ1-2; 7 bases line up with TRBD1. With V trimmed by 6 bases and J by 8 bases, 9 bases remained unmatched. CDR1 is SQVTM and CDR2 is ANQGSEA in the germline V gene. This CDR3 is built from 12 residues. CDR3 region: CSVRTGHEGYTF. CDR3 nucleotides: TGCAGCGTGCGGACAGGCCATGAGGGCTACACCTTC.

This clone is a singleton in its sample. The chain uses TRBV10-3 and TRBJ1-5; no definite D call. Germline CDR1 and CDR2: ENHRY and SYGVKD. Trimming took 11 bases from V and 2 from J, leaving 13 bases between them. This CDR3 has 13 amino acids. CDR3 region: CASNGQGNQPQHF. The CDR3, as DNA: TGTGCCTCCAACGGGCAGGGCAATCAGCCCCAGCATTTT.

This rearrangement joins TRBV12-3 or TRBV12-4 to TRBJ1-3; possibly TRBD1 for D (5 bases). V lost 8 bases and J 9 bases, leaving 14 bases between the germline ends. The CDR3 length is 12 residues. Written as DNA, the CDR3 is TGTGCCAGCGGTGGGACGTTCGGCACCATATATTTT. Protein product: CASGGTFGTIYF.

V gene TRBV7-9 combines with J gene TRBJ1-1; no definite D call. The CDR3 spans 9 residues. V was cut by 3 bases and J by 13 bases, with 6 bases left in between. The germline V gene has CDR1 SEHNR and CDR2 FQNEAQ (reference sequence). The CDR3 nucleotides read TGTGCCAGCAGCTTTTCGGGTTTCTTT. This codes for CASSFSGFF.

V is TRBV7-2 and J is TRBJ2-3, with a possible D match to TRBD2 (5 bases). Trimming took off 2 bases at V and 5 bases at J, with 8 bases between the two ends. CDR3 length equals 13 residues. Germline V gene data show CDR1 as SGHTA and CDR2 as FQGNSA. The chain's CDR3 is CASSLRLQDTQYF. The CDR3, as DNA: TGTGCCAGCAGCTTAAGACTACAAGATACGCAGTATTTT.

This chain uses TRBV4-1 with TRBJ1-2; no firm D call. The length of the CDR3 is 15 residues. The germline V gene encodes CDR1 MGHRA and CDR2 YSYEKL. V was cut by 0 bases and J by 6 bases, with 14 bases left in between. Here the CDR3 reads CASSQDPLAADGYTF. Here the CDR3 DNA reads TGCGCCAGCAGCCAAGATCCGCTGGCCGCAGATGGCTACACCTTC.

CDR3 sequence: CASSPQAEQYV. The CDR3 DNA reads TGTGCCAGCAGCCCTCAGGCCGAGCAGTACGTC. The gene calls are TRBV2 and TRBJ2-7; D is ambiguous. V lost 6 bases and J lost 6, with 9 bases in between. This CDR3 comprises 11 residues. Germline V gene data show CDR1 as SNHLY and CDR2 as FYNNEI.

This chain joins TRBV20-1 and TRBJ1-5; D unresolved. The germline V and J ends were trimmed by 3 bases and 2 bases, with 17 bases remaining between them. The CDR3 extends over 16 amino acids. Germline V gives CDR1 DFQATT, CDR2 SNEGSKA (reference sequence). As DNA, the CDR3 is TGCAGTGCTAGTCGGCAGTGGGGAGGAGGCAATCAGCCCCAGCATTTT. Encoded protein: CSASRQWGGGNQPQHF.

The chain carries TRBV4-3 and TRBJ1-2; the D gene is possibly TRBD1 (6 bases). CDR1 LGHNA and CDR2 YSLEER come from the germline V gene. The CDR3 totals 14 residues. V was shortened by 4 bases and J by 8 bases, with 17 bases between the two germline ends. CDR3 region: CASSPRDNRGGYTF. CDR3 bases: TGCGCCAGCAGCCCCCGGGACAACCGTGGGGGCTACACCTTC.

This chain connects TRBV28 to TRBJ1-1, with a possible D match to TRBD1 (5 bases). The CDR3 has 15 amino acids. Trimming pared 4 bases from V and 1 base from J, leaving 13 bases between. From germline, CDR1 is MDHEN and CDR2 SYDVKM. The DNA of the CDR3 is TGTGCCAGCAGTTCCCCCACCGGGGGGAACACTGAAGCTTTCTTT. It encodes CASSSPTGGNTEAFF.

CDR3 coding DNA: TGCGCCTCAGCACTGATTAGGACCGACGACAGGGGTGGCTACACCTTC. Translation: CASALIRTDDRGGYTF. The rearrangement links TRBV10-2 to TRBJ1-2; 8 positions match TRBD1. Losses at the gene ends were 11 bases for V and 7 bases for J; bases not matched to a gene: 21. This CDR3 contains 16 residues. CDR1 and CDR2 from the germline V gene are WSHSY and SAAADI.

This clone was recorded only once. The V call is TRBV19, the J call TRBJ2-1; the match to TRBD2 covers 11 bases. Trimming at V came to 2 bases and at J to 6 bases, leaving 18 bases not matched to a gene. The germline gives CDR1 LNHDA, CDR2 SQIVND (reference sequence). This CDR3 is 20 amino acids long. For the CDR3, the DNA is TGTGCCAGTAGTATATACCTCGCGAGAGGGGCTAGCGGGGGGCCCAATGAGCAGTTCTTC. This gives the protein CASSIYLARGASGGPNEQFF.

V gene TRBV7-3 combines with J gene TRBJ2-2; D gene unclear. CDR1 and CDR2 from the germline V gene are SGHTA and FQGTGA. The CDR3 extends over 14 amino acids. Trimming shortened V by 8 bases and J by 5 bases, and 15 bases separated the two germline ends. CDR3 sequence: CASRIGGMTGELFF. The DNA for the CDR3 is TGTGCCAGCCGAATAGGCGGTATGACCGGGGAGCTGTTTTTT.

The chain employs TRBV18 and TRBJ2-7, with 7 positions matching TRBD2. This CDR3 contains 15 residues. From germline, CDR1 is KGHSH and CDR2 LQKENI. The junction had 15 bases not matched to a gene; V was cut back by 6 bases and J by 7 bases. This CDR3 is CASSPPSGREGEQYF. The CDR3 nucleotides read TGTGCCAGCTCCCCGCCCTCCGGCAGGGAGGGGGAGCAGTACTTC.

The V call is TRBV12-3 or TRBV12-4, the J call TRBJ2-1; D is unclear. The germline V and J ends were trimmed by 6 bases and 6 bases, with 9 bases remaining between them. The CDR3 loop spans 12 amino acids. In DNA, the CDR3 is TGTGCCAGCAGGAGGAATGTCAATGAGCAGTTCTTC. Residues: CASRRNVNEQFF.

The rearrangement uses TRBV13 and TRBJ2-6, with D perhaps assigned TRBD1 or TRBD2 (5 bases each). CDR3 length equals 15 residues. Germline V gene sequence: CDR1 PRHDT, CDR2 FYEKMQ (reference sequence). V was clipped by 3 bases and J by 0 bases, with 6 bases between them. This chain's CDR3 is CASSLRGSGANVLTF. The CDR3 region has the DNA TGTGCCAGCAGCTTGAGGGGCTCTGGGGCCAACGTCCTGACTTTC.

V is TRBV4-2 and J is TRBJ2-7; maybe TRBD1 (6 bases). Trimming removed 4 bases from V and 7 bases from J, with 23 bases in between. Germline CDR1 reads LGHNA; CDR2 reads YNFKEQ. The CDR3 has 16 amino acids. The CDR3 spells CASSRTRASGAVEQYF. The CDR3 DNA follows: TGTGCCAGCAGCCGCACGCGGGCCTCAGGGGCGGTTGAGCAGTACTTC.

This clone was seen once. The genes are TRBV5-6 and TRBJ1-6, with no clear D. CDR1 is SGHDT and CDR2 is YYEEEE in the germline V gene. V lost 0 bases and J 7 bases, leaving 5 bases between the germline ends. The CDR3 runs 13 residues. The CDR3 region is CASSLGRNSPLHF. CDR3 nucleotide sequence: TGTGCCAGCAGCTTGGGTAGGAATTCACCCCTCCACTTT.

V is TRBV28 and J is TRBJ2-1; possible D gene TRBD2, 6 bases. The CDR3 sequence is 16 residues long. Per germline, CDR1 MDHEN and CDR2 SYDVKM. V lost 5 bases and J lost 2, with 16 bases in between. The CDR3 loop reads CASSRGIWGAYNEQFF. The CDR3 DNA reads TGTGCCAGCAGTCGGGGGATATGGGGGGCCTACAATGAGCAGTTCTTC.